Below, 17 T cell receptor beta chains from the same sample are listed, as sequenced in a study of Ad26.COV2.S vaccination and SARS-CoV-2 variants. Indicated treatment: roughly 18 received Ad26.COV2.S at low or high dose, single or two shots; several received placebo; per-sample allocation not given. It was on day 63 after the first vaccine or placebo injection that samples were taken. Generated by immunoSEQ multiplex PCR, the TCRdb table keeps only in-frame clones and is missing some. Among about 350,000 clones listed, about 86% were seen once. Specimen: peripheral blood, collected in a trial of Ad26.COV2.S vaccine versus placebo. These receptors originate from a person between 18 and 59 years old who received the Ad26.COV2.S COVID-19 vaccine or a placebo.

This clone has just one count. The V gene is TRBV6-1, the J gene TRBJ2-7, with D possibly TRBD1 on 5 matching bases. The ends were cut back, 0 bases at V and 1 base at J, with 10 bases in the middle. CDR3 length equals 15 residues. Per germline, CDR1 MNHNS and CDR2 SASEGT. CDR3 in DNA: TGTGCCAGCAGTGAAGCGAGGCAGGGTTCCTACGAGCAGTACTTC. Protein: CASSEARQGSYEQYF.

The rearrangement uses TRBV19 and TRBJ2-3; D is perhaps TRBD1 (5 bases). Trimming stripped 10 bases from V and 0 bases from J, with 11 bases between. CDR1 LNHDA and CDR2 SQIVND come from the germline V gene (reference sequence). The CDR3 covers 13 residues. The CDR3: CAIARQSTDTQYF. The CDR3 bases are TGTGCCATAGCAAGACAGAGCACAGATACGCAGTATTTT. The full variable domain, with the rest looked up from reference TRBV19 and TRBJ2-3, is DGGITQSPKYLFRKEGQNVTLSCEQNLNHDAMYWYRQDPGQGLRLIYYSQIVNDFQKGDIAEGYSVSREKKESFPLTVTSAQKNPTAFYLCAIARQSTDTQYFGPGTRLTVL.

This clone was counted a few times. Here the CDR3 reads CATIGIPNTEAFF. The CDR3 DNA reads TGTGCCACCATAGGGATCCCGAACACTGAAGCTTTCTTT. The rearrangement links TRBV7-6 to TRBJ1-1; unclear D gene. The ends were cut back, 10 bases at V and 1 base at J, with 13 bases in the middle. CDR3 length: 13 residues. Germline loops: CDR1 SGHVS, CDR2 FNYEAQ. Filled out from reference TRBV7-6 and TRBJ1-1, the complete variable domain reads GAGVSQSPRYKVTKRGQDVALRCDPISGHVSLYWYRQALGQGPEFLTYFNYEAQQDKSGLPNDRFSAERPEGSISTLTIQRTEQRDSAMYRCATIGIPNTEAFFGQGTRLTVV.

This chain links TRBV29-1 with TRBJ2-1; 9 bases map to TRBD2. The germline CDR1 and CDR2 sequences are SQVTM and ANQGSEA. The V segment lost 7 bases and the J segment 5 bases; nucleotides outside the gene matches: 21. The CDR3 runs to 18 residues. Written as DNA, the CDR3 is TGCAGCGCCGCCCGTGGGGGCGGGAGGGACCTCTGGAACAATGAGCAGTTCTTC. Translation gives CSAARGGGRDLWNNEQFF.

The chain has TRBV6-2 or TRBV6-3 and TRBJ1-5; D may be TRBD1 (5 bases). This CDR3 is 15 amino acids long. Deletions cut 4 bases from V and 7 bases from J, with 17 bases between. Looked up from germline, CDR1 is MNHEY and CDR2 is SVGEGT. CDR3 loop: CASSFPGLWAQPQHF. CDR3 sequence (DNA): TGTGCCAGCAGTTTCCCAGGGCTATGGGCCCAGCCCCAGCATTTT.

The chain employs TRBV6-2 or TRBV6-3 and TRBJ2-5, with 7 bases lining up with TRBD1. V lost 1 base and J lost 2; bases outside the gene matches: 4. CDR3 length: 15 amino acids. The germline CDR1 and CDR2 sequences are MNHEY and SVGEGT. CDR3: CASSYWQGDQETQYF. CDR3 nucleotides: TGTGCCAGCAGTTACTGGCAGGGGGATCAAGAGACCCAGTACTTC.

The genes are TRBV6-2 or TRBV6-3 and TRBJ2-7; D is unclear. Between the trimmed V and J ends, which lost 4 bases and 3 bases, there was a span of 4 bases. Germline CDR1 reads MNHEY; CDR2 reads SVGEGT. The CDR3 totals 11 residues. DNA of the CDR3: TGTGCCAGCAGTTCCCTCTACGAGCAGTACTTC. As protein: CASSSLYEQYF.

The sample holds a few counts of this clone. The chain links TRBV6-6 to TRBJ2-5; TRBD2 matches 11 bases. Germline V lookup: CDR1 MNHNY, CDR2 SVGAGI (reference sequence). Losses at the gene ends were 6 bases for V and 4 bases for J; bases not matched to a gene: 7. This CDR3 contains 15 residues. The CDR3 is CASSRLAGGLETQYF. CDR3 nucleotide sequence: TGTGCCAGCAGCCGTCTAGCGGGAGGATTAGAGACCCAGTACTTC.

This clone has just a few counts. The chain carries TRBV5-6 and TRBJ1-2; the D is unclear. The CDR3 is 11 residues long. V shed 3 bases and J shed 2 bases, with 2 bases lying between them. The germline CDR1 and CDR2 sequences are SGHDT and YYEEEE. The CDR3 DNA is TGTGCCAGCAGCTCCAACTATGGCTACACCTTC. It encodes CASSSNYGYTF.

The chain uses TRBV19 and TRBJ1-5; TRBD1 agrees at 7 bases. The V gene's germline CDR1 is LNHDA and CDR2 SQIVND (reference sequence). J gave up 5 bases and V 6 bases, and 4 bases lay outside the gene matches. This CDR3 is 13 amino acids long. The CDR3 DNA reads TGTGCCAGTAGCCGGGACAGATATCAGCCCCAGCATTTT. Translated, it gives CASSRDRYQPQHF.

V and J are TRBV4-1 and TRBJ1-1; D not resolved. The germline CDR1 and CDR2 sequences are MGHRA and YSYEKL. With 1 base removed from V and 9 bases from J, the gap between germline ends came to 12 bases. CDR3 size: 13 residues. This chain's CDR3 is CASSQGVGEKAFF. CDR3 sequence (DNA): TGCGCCAGCAGCCAAGGGGTCGGGGAGAAAGCTTTCTTT.

The V call is TRBV5-6, the J call TRBJ1-4, with TRBD1 as a possible D gene (6 bases). Trimming took 2 bases from V and 7 from J, leaving 12 bases between them. The germline V gene encodes CDR1 SGHDT and CDR2 YYEEEE. This CDR3 is 14 amino acids long. CDR3 residues: CASSFGTGIEKLFF. The CDR3 region has the DNA TGTGCCAGCAGCTTCGGTACAGGGATTGAAAAACTGTTTTTT.

The chain recombines TRBV6-1 with TRBJ1-1, with D maybe TRBD1 (6 bases). Germline values: CDR1 MNHNS, CDR2 SASEGT. The CDR3 runs 13 residues. V dropped 6 bases and J dropped 4 bases, with 12 bases sitting between them. The CDR3 loop reads CASSRGAVTEAFF. In DNA form, the CDR3 reads TGTGCCAGCAGCAGGGGTGCAGTCACTGAAGCTTTCTTT.

This chain links TRBV28 with TRBJ1-1, with 12 bases aligning to TRBD1. The CDR3 totals 16 residues. CDR1 is MDHEN and CDR2 is SYDVKM in the germline V gene. V lost 5 bases and J lost 7; bases outside the gene matches: 11. CDR3 sequence reads: CASSLGQGATRDEAFF. CDR3 in DNA: TGTGCCAGCAGTCTGGGACAGGGGGCGACGAGGGATGAAGCTTTCTTT.

The chain links TRBV19 to TRBJ1-4; D ambiguous. The CDR3 sequence is 15 residues long. Germline assignment: CDR1 LNHDA and CDR2 SQIVND (reference sequence). V lost 5 bases and J lost 0, with 10 bases in between. Written as DNA, the CDR3 is TGTGCCAGTAGTTTAGCACGAGCAACTAATGAAAAACTGTTTTTT. It translates to CASSLARATNEKLFF.

This chain connects TRBV28 to TRBJ2-1; D is perhaps TRBD2 (5 bases). This CDR3 region has 13 residues. The germline V gene encodes CDR1 MDHEN and CDR2 SYDVKM. V was cut by 6 bases and J by 0 bases, with 6 bases left in between. The CDR3 loop reads CASSGLSYNEQFF. Written as DNA, the CDR3 is TGTGCCAGCAGCGGACTCTCCTACAATGAGCAGTTCTTC.

The chain uses TRBV7-2 and TRBJ2-1; 9 bases are a match to TRBD2. The CDR3 consists of 15 residues. Trimming removed 8 bases from V and 8 bases from J; junction bases left unmatched: 13. CDR1 and CDR2 (germline): SGHTA, FQGNSA. The CDR3 DNA reads as TGTGCCAGCGCGCCGGGCGGGGGGGCGATTTATGAGCAGTTCTTC. Its translation is CASAPGGGAIYEQFF.